The T cell receptor (beta chain) described here comes from a study of OX40 agonist ivuxolimab in advanced cancers. Study summary: Two patients with cutaneous melanoma and one with hepatocellular carcinoma, three in total, showed partial responses.

Systemic immunosuppression or a history of autoimmune disease excluded patients. TCRdb's table, derived via immunoSEQ multiplex PCR, lists solely in-frame clones and lacks some. The sample holds tens of thousands of clones, roughly 80% seen once. This clonotype was obtained from an adult with an advanced solid tumor such as melanoma, head and neck, liver or kidney cancer. The material was CD4+ or CD8+ T cells sorted from blood, obtained in a trial of the OX40 agonist ivuxolimab.

The CDR3 DNA reads as TGTGCCAGCAGCTTGAGGGGCTTCAGGACCGGGGAGCTGTTTTTT. Translated, it gives CASSLRGFRTGELFF. This rearrangement joins TRBV7-8 to TRBJ2-2; D is possibly TRBD1 or TRBD2 (5 bases each). Trimming removed 3 bases from V and 5 bases from J, with 13 bases in between. The CDR3 runs to 15 residues. Per the germline V gene, CDR1 is SGHVS and CDR2 is FQNEAQ.